A selection of T cell receptor beta chains follows, all from one sample in a study of shared clonotypes between healthy human individuals. Only in-frame clones appear in the TCRdb table, and some are missing; sequencing was by immunoSEQ multiplex PCR. The sample contains more than 1 million clones, 78% of which appear only once. The sequenced sample consisted of memory CD4+ T cells from PBMCs. The receptor source for this set is a man younger than 30 in good health. Some clones in this sample may be carry-over from other donors' samples. CDR3s include the opening cysteine and the closing phenylalanine or tryptophan. D genes are given only for firm matches. Rows may omit the clone size; those that give it use once, few, many or a size class.

j_call: TRBJ2-3; clone_size: NA; v_call: TRBV7-8; d_call: TRBD2; cdr3_length: 18; cdr3_nt: TGTGCCAGCAGCTTAGCTATCATTTGGGGACTAGCGGGAGATACGCAGTATTTT; cdr3_aa: CASSLAIIWGLAGDTQYF
j_call: TRBJ2-3; clone_size: NA; v_call: TRBV7-2; d_call: TRBD2; cdr3_length: 17; cdr3_nt: TGTGCCAGCAGCTTAGCGGCGGGAGGTTCCGGCACAGATACGCAGTATTTT; cdr3_aa: CASSLAAGGSGTDTQYF
j_call: TRBJ1-3; clone_size: NA; v_call: TRBV6-5; d_call: NA; cdr3_length: 15; cdr3_nt: TGTGCCATCAGTCACAGGCAGGACTCTGGAAACACCATATATTTT; cdr3_aa: CAISHRQDSGNTIYF
j_call: TRBJ1-5; clone_size: NA; v_call: TRBV11-2; d_call: NA; cdr3_length: 15; cdr3_nt: TGTGCCAGCAGCAGTAATCAGTATAGCAATCAGCCCCAGCATTTT; cdr3_aa: CASSSNQYSNQPQHF
j_call: TRBJ2-3; clone_size: few; v_call: TRBV4-1; d_call: NA; cdr3_length: 16; cdr3_nt: TGCGCCAGCAGCCAAGTCCGGGCGGCAGGCACAGATACGCAGTATTTT; cdr3_aa: CASSQVRAAGTDTQYF
j_call: TRBJ2-2; clone_size: NA; v_call: TRBV18; d_call: NA; cdr3_length: 14; cdr3_nt: TGTGCCAGCTCACCTCTTATCTCCACCGGGGAGCTGTTTTTT; cdr3_aa: CASSPLISTGELFF
j_call: TRBJ2-1; clone_size: NA; v_call: TRBV6-5; d_call: TRBD2; cdr3_length: 16; cdr3_nt: TGTGCCAGCAGTTACTCGAGGCTAGCGGTCTACAATGAGCAGTTCTTC; cdr3_aa: CASSYSRLAVYNEQFF
j_call: TRBJ2-2; clone_size: NA; v_call: TRBV6-5; d_call: NA; cdr3_length: 11; cdr3_nt: TGTGCCAGCCGCTTCACCGGGGAGCTGTTTTTT; cdr3_aa: CASRFTGELFF
j_call: TRBJ2-7; clone_size: NA; v_call: TRBV28; d_call: TRBD2; cdr3_length: 17; cdr3_nt: TGTGCCAGCGCCGCGGGGGGGGCTAGCGGGACTTCCTACGAGCAGTACTTC; cdr3_aa: CASAAGGASGTSYEQYF
j_call: TRBJ2-5; clone_size: NA; v_call: TRBV4-1; d_call: TRBD1; cdr3_length: 19; cdr3_nt: TGCGCCAGCAGCCAAGTTTCCGGTACTTGGGACAGGGGAAAAGAGACCCAGTACTTC; cdr3_aa: CASSQVSGTWDRGKETQYF
j_call: TRBJ2-6; clone_size: NA; v_call: TRBV19; d_call: NA; cdr3_length: 15; cdr3_nt: TGTGCCAGTAGCCTACAGTCTCCAAGGGCCAACGTCCTGACTTTC; cdr3_aa: CASSLQSPRANVLTF
j_call: TRBJ1-1; clone_size: NA; v_call: TRBV18; d_call: NA; cdr3_length: 14; cdr3_nt: TGTGCCAGCTCACCCCTAAGGGACGGTACTGAAGCTTTCTTT; cdr3_aa: CASSPLRDGTEAFF
j_call: TRBJ2-5; clone_size: NA; v_call: TRBV6-5; d_call: NA; cdr3_length: 13; cdr3_nt: TGTGCCAGCAGTTCTCCTTGGGGGGAGACCCAGTACTTC; cdr3_aa: CASSSPWGETQYF
j_call: TRBJ2-7; clone_size: NA; v_call: TRBV18; d_call: NA; cdr3_length: 15; cdr3_nt: TGTGCCAGCTCACCTCTTCGGGCCGGATCCTACGAGCAGTACTTC; cdr3_aa: CASSPLRAGSYEQYF
j_call: TRBJ2-6; clone_size: NA; v_call: TRBV18; d_call: NA; cdr3_length: 16; cdr3_nt: TGTGCCAGCTCACCAGTCCCAGCCTCTGGGGCCAACGTCCTGACTTTC; cdr3_aa: CASSPVPASGANVLTF
j_call: TRBJ1-4; clone_size: NA; v_call: TRBV25-1; d_call: TRBD1; cdr3_length: 15; cdr3_nt: TGTGCCAGCAGTGATGACAGGGGGCCGGGTGAAAAACTGTTTTTT; cdr3_aa: CASSDDRGPGEKLFF
j_call: TRBJ2-7; clone_size: NA; v_call: TRBV7-2; d_call: NA; cdr3_length: 15; cdr3_nt: TGTGCCAGCAGCTTAGAGGGGGGACCCCTCTACGAGCAGTACTTC; cdr3_aa: CASSLEGGPLYEQYF
j_call: TRBJ1-5; clone_size: once; v_call: TRBV29-1; d_call: NA; cdr3_length: 13; cdr3_nt: TGCAGCGTGCTACAGGGAGGTGGTCAGCCCCAGCATTTT; cdr3_aa: CSVLQGGGQPQHF
j_call: TRBJ1-1; clone_size: NA; v_call: TRBV18; d_call: NA; cdr3_length: 12; cdr3_nt: TGTGCCAGCTCGTTATATCATTCTGAAGCTTTCTTT; cdr3_aa: CASSLYHSEAFF
j_call: TRBJ2-7; clone_size: NA; v_call: TRBV25-1; d_call: TRBD1; cdr3_length: 14; cdr3_nt: TGTGCCAGCAGCTGGACAGGGGCAGCCTACGAGCAGTACTTC; cdr3_aa: CASSWTGAAYEQYF
j_call: TRBJ1-5; clone_size: few; v_call: TRBV5-1; d_call: NA; cdr3_length: 15; cdr3_nt: TGCGCCAGCAGCTTGGGGCCGTTTAGCAATCAGCCCCAGCATTTT; cdr3_aa: CASSLGPFSNQPQHF
j_call: TRBJ2-3; clone_size: NA; v_call: TRBV4-1; d_call: NA; cdr3_length: 14; cdr3_nt: TGCGCCAGCAGCTCACCCGGTAATAAAGATACGCAGTATTTT; cdr3_aa: CASSSPGNKDTQYF
j_call: TRBJ2-7; clone_size: NA; v_call: TRBV2; d_call: NA; cdr3_length: 10; cdr3_nt: TGTGCCAGCAGATCCCACGAGCAGTACTTC; cdr3_aa: CASRSHEQYF
j_call: TRBJ2-2; clone_size: NA; v_call: TRBV7-8; d_call: NA; cdr3_length: 14; cdr3_nt: TGTGCCAGCAGCTTTTTGGTCCGAGGCGGGGAGCTGTTTTTT; cdr3_aa: CASSFLVRGGELFF
j_call: TRBJ1-2; clone_size: NA; v_call: TRBV6-6; d_call: NA; cdr3_length: 13; cdr3_nt: TGTGCCAGCAGTTATACGGGGAACTATGGCTACACCTTC; cdr3_aa: CASSYTGNYGYTF
j_call: TRBJ2-5; clone_size: NA; v_call: TRBV5-8; d_call: NA; cdr3_length: 14; cdr3_nt: TGTGCCAGCAGCTTGGACAGAGCCCAAGAGACCCAGTACTTC; cdr3_aa: CASSLDRAQETQYF
j_call: TRBJ2-1; clone_size: NA; v_call: TRBV28; d_call: NA; cdr3_length: 12; cdr3_nt: TGTGCCACCCGTGGGAGCGTTAGAGAGCAGTTCTTC; cdr3_aa: CATRGSVREQFF
j_call: TRBJ1-2; clone_size: NA; v_call: TRBV5-1; d_call: TRBD1; cdr3_length: 13; cdr3_nt: TGCGCCAGCAGCCCACAGGGGGAATCTGGCTACACCTTC; cdr3_aa: CASSPQGESGYTF
j_call: TRBJ2-1; clone_size: NA; v_call: TRBV4-2; d_call: NA; cdr3_length: 15; cdr3_nt: TGTGCCAGCAGCCAAAAAGTTACTTCCGACGGTGAGCAGTTCTTC; cdr3_aa: CASSQKVTSDGEQFF
j_call: TRBJ2-1; clone_size: few; v_call: TRBV13; d_call: NA; cdr3_length: 15; cdr3_nt: TGTGCCAGCAGCTTGGGGAGCGGGACATTTCGTGAGCAGTTCTTC; cdr3_aa: CASSLGSGTFREQFF
j_call: TRBJ1-5; clone_size: few; v_call: TRBV19; d_call: NA; cdr3_length: 14; cdr3_nt: TGTGCCAGTAGGCCATGGGGGCTTAATCAGCCCCAGCATTTT; cdr3_aa: CASRPWGLNQPQHF
j_call: TRBJ1-2; clone_size: NA; v_call: TRBV15; d_call: NA; cdr3_length: 13; cdr3_nt: TGTGCCACCAGCAGAAACCCTGACAGTGGCTACACCTTC; cdr3_aa: CATSRNPDSGYTF
j_call: TRBJ1-5; clone_size: few; v_call: TRBV2; d_call: TRBD1; cdr3_length: 18; cdr3_nt: TGTGCCAGCCGACCCCCCCGGGGACAGGGTGAGATAGATCAGCCCCAGCATTTT; cdr3_aa: CASRPPRGQGEIDQPQHF
j_call: TRBJ2-3; clone_size: once; v_call: TRBV18; d_call: NA; cdr3_length: 14; cdr3_nt: TGTGCCAGCTCAGGGGGACTCCAAACAGATACGCAGTATTTT; cdr3_aa: CASSGGLQTDTQYF
j_call: TRBJ1-5; clone_size: few; v_call: TRBV6-1; d_call: NA; cdr3_length: 13; cdr3_nt: TGTGCCAGCAGTGAAGCCGTTTTTCAGCCCCAGCATTTT; cdr3_aa: CASSEAVFQPQHF
j_call: TRBJ2-7; clone_size: NA; v_call: TRBV10-3; d_call: TRBD2; cdr3_length: 16; cdr3_nt: TGTGCCATCAGTCGGGGGGTAGCGGGATCCTCCTACGAGCAGTACTTC; cdr3_aa: CAISRGVAGSSYEQYF
j_call: TRBJ2-7; clone_size: NA; v_call: TRBV28; d_call: NA; cdr3_length: 14; cdr3_nt: TGTGCCAGCAGTTTAATAGGACAGATCTACGAGCAGTACTTC; cdr3_aa: CASSLIGQIYEQYF
j_call: TRBJ2-1; clone_size: NA; v_call: TRBV9; d_call: TRBD2; cdr3_length: 16; cdr3_nt: TGTGCCAGCAGCGTAGCGCCAGCGGGAGGCTTGGGGGAGCAGTTCTTC; cdr3_aa: CASSVAPAGGLGEQFF
j_call: TRBJ2-7; clone_size: NA; v_call: TRBV5-1; d_call: NA; cdr3_length: 16; cdr3_nt: TGCGCCAGCAGCTTCTTGTGGGACCCCCCAGCGGACGAGCAGTACTTC; cdr3_aa: CASSFLWDPPADEQYF
j_call: TRBJ1-1; clone_size: few; v_call: TRBV28; d_call: NA; cdr3_length: 11; cdr3_nt: TGTGCCAGCAGTTTTCCCACTGAAGCTTTCTTT; cdr3_aa: CASSFPTEAFF
j_call: TRBJ2-3; clone_size: many; v_call: TRBV5-4; d_call: TRBD2; cdr3_length: 16; cdr3_nt: TGTGCCAGCAGCGCGGGACTAGCGGGGAGTACAGATACGCAGTATTTT; cdr3_aa: CASSAGLAGSTDTQYF
j_call: TRBJ2-3; clone_size: NA; v_call: TRBV2; d_call: NA; cdr3_length: 13; cdr3_nt: TGTGCCAGCAGTTTTGCAGGTGCAGATACGCAGTATTTT; cdr3_aa: CASSFAGADTQYF
j_call: TRBJ1-1; clone_size: few; v_call: TRBV11-2; d_call: TRBD1; cdr3_length: 15; cdr3_nt: TGTGCCAGCAGCCAACTCAGGGGGAGTAGCACTGAAGCTTTCTTT; cdr3_aa: CASSQLRGSSTEAFF
j_call: TRBJ2-1; clone_size: NA; v_call: TRBV7-8; d_call: NA; cdr3_length: 15; cdr3_nt: TGTGCCAGCAGCTTCAGTAGCGCTTCGTCCAATGAGCAGTTCTTC; cdr3_aa: CASSFSSASSNEQFF
j_call: TRBJ2-7; clone_size: NA; v_call: TRBV30; d_call: TRBD2; cdr3_length: 17; cdr3_nt: TGTGCCTGGAGTGTGGGGCCCCCGGGACTAGCATTTAACGAGCAGTACTTC; cdr3_aa: CAWSVGPPGLAFNEQYF
j_call: TRBJ1-1; clone_size: NA; v_call: TRBV27; d_call: NA; cdr3_length: 15; cdr3_nt: TGTGCCAGCGGCCGGCTGGGGGCCCAGAACACTGAAGCTTTCTTT; cdr3_aa: CASGRLGAQNTEAFF
j_call: TRBJ1-1; clone_size: NA; v_call: TRBV10-1; d_call: TRBD1; cdr3_length: 14; cdr3_nt: TGCGCCAGCAGTGAATTAAAACAGGGGCCTGAAGCTTTCTTT; cdr3_aa: CASSELKQGPEAFF